This T cell receptor beta chain comes out of a study of post-analysis software for immune sequencing data. Turning to the study itself: The patients showed relapsing-remitting, secondary progressive and progressive-relapsing multiple sclerosis courses. Overall study findings and caveats: Same-batch samples co-clustered strongly by F measure. TRBV segments more frequent in patients than in controls numbered roughly five and included TRBV5-6, TRBV5-1 and TRBV20-1. A significant reduction in normalized Chao1 diversity was observed in multiple sclerosis patients versus controls.

The library was made from cDNA and included unique molecular identifiers. Yield was around 500,000 cDNA molecules from around 1 to 9.1 million T cells. TCRdb passed the PCR reads through MiXCR, listing each CDR3 protein once. The table lists some 190,000 distinct CDR3 sequences, around 29% of them singletons. As regards this clonotype: No antigen is known for it.

The V gene lost 0 bases and the J gene lost 0 bases, with 10 bases spanning the gap. Germline CDR1 and CDR2: SGDLS and YYNGEE. The CDR3 consists of 16 residues. The sequencing input was blood. This sequence joins TRBV9 and TRBJ2-1; no definite D call. The clonotype originates from a girl aged 2-17 years with multiple sclerosis. The CDR3, as DNA: TGTGCCAGCAGCGTAGGGGGAAGTAGCTCCTACAATGAGCAGTTCTTC. Translating gives CASSVGGSSSYNEQFF.